The T cell receptor (beta chain) under discussion was sequenced for a study of T cell responses to AZD1222 COVID-19 vaccine. Produced via immunoSEQ multiplex PCR; TCRdb's table is partial and in-frame only. The sample lists tens of thousands of clones; around 90% were seen once. Germline V gives CDR1 MNHNS, CDR2 SASEGT. The CDR3 is made up of 15 amino acids. V lost 2 bases and J lost 5, with 12 bases in between. The receptor's source is an adult who received the AZD1222 COVID-19 vaccine. This chain joins TRBV6-1 and TRBJ2-2; perhaps TRBD1 as D (6 bases). This specimen consisted of peripheral blood, obtained 28 days after the second AZD1222 dose. The CDR3 DNA is TGTGCCAGCAGTGAAAGTTACAGGGTGACCGGGGAGCTGTTTTTT. Translating gives CASSESYRVTGELFF.